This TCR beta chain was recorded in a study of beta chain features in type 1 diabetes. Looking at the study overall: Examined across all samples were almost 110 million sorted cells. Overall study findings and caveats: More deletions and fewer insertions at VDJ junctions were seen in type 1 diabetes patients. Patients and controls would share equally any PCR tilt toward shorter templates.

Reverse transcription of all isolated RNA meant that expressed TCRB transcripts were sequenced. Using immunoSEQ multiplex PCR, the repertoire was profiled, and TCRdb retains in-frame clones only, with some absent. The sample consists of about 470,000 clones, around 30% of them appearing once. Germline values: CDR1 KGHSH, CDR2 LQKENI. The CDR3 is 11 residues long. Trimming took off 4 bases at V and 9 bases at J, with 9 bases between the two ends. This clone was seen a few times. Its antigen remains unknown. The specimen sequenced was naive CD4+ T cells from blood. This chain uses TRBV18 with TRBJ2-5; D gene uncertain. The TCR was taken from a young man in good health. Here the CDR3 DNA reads TGTGCCAGCTCACTCCCCCCGGCCCAGTACTTC. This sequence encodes CASSLPPAQYF.